The 10 T cell receptor beta chains presented below share a single source sample, sequenced in a study of a mutant IDH1 vaccine in newly diagnosed glioma. Libraries were prepared by immunoSEQ multiplex PCR; TCRdb keeps only in-frame clonotypes and omits some of them. The sample lists under 65,000 clones, approximately 80% occurring once. Time point of the sample: baseline, week 1 (first vaccination visit). Treatment meaning: pre-vaccination baseline after standard-of-care therapy. This specimen was PBMCs, taken from a glioma patient treated with radiotherapy, temozolomide or both. The receptors come from a man aged 18-30 years with glioma.

The genes are TRBV4-1 and TRBJ1-4; unclear D gene. This CDR3 comprises 15 residues. CDR1 MGHRA and CDR2 YSYEKL come from the germline V gene. Trimming removed 0 bases at V and 4 bases at J, with 9 bases between. CDR3 nucleotides: TGCGCCAGCAGCCAAGAGGGCAGAAGTAATGAAAAACTGTTTTTT. Protein: CASSQEGRSNEKLFF.

The chain combines TRBV4-3 with TRBJ1-2; D gene ambiguous. The CDR3 has 13 amino acids. Germline V gene data show CDR1 as LGHNA and CDR2 as YSLEER. Trimming cost V 2 bases and J 3 bases, with 7 bases left between them. The CDR3 DNA reads as TGCGCCAGCAGCCAACAGAGAGACTATGGCTACACCTTC. Its translation is CASSQQRDYGYTF.

The J gene is TRBJ1-4, the V gene TRBV19; D may be TRBD1 (5 bases). The CDR3 runs to 16 residues. V lost 5 bases, J lost 0 bases, and 13 bases lay in between. Germline values: CDR1 LNHDA, CDR2 SQIVND (reference sequence). The CDR3 loop reads CASSPGRISTNEKLFF. CDR3 coding DNA: TGTGCCAGTAGTCCGGGACGGATCTCAACTAATGAAAAACTGTTTTTT.

The CDR3 loop reads CASSPAGPYGYTF. For the CDR3, the DNA is TGTGCCAGCAGTCCGGCCGGGCCCTATGGCTACACCTTC. The rearrangement uses TRBV7-2 and TRBJ1-2; D gene uncertain. V lost 6 bases and J lost 4, with 12 bases in between. Per germline, CDR1 SGHTA and CDR2 FQGNSA. The CDR3 sequence is 13 residues long.

The rearrangement links TRBV4-3 to TRBJ2-1; 9 bases match TRBD1. Unmatched junction bases numbered 1, after V lost 4 bases and J lost 0 bases. Germline loops: CDR1 LGHNA, CDR2 YSLEER. This CDR3 spans 15 amino acids. CDR3 coding DNA: TGCGCCAGCAGCCGGACAGGGGCCTCCTACAATGAGCAGTTCTTC. Amino acids: CASSRTGASYNEQFF.

This clone was seen only once. V and J are TRBV7-9 and TRBJ2-7; D assignment may be TRBD1 or TRBD2 (5 bases each). CDR3 size: 17 residues. Trimming shortened V by 0 bases and J by 7 bases, and 22 bases separated the two germline ends. Per the germline V gene, CDR1 is SEHNR and CDR2 is FQNEAQ (reference sequence). CDR3 DNA sequence: TGTGCCAGCAGCTTAGCGCTGACTGAGTCGAGGGGAGTGGAGCAGTACTTC. Its protein product is CASSLALTESRGVEQYF.

The chain recombines TRBV15 with TRBJ1-1; D ambiguous. CDR3 length: 18 residues. In germline, CDR1 is LNHNV, CDR2 YYDKDF (reference sequence). V was pared by 3 bases and J by 0 bases, with 20 bases between. This CDR3 reads CATSSTLQIGPMNTEAFF. The CDR3 DNA reads as TGTGCCACCAGCAGTACGCTTCAGATAGGGCCTATGAACACTGAAGCTTTCTTT.

This clone appeared a few times. V is TRBV6-6 and J is TRBJ2-2; the D is unclear. Trimming took off 5 bases at V and 3 bases at J, with 10 bases between the two ends. Looked up from germline, CDR1 is MNHNY and CDR2 is SVGAGI (reference sequence). The CDR3 covers 14 residues. In DNA, the CDR3 is TGTGCCAGCAGTGGCCCCAGGTACACCGGGGAGCTGTTTTTT. Its protein is CASSGPRYTGELFF.

The J gene is TRBJ1-5, the V gene TRBV18, with D unclear. The CDR3 is made up of 16 amino acids. Trimming took off 6 bases at V and 0 bases at J, with 15 bases between the two ends. Germline lookup yields CDR1 KGHSH and CDR2 LQKENI. The CDR3 nucleotides are TGTGCCAGCTCCCTCGTAAACTTAGATAGCAATCAGCCCCAGCATTTT. This gives the protein CASSLVNLDSNQPQHF.

The chain employs TRBV30 and TRBJ1-1; D is undetermined. The CDR3 extends over 14 amino acids. Trimming shortened V by 1 base and J by 2 bases, and 11 bases separated the two germline ends. Germline-derived CDR1 and CDR2 are GTSNPN and SVGIG (reference sequence). As DNA, the CDR3 is TGTGCCTGGAGTGCCATAAGAGTCAACACTGAAGCTTTCTTT. Its protein is CAWSAIRVNTEAFF. The full variable domain, with the rest looked up from reference TRBV30 and TRBJ1-1, is SQTIHQWPATLVQPVGSPLSLECTVEGTSNPNLYWYRQAAGRGLQLLFYSVGIGQISSEVPQNLSASRPQDRQFILSSKKLLLSDSGFYLCAWSAIRVNTEAFFGQGTRLTVV.